The rows below give T cell receptor beta chains drawn from one sample of a study of cytomegalovirus exposure and HLA in healthy donors. TCRdb's table, derived via immunoSEQ multiplex PCR, lists solely in-frame clones and lacks some. The repertoire has some 270,000 clones, about 93% of them found once; the top ten carry about 1.7%. Material: PBMCs. The receptors stem from a girl aged 2 to 10 in good health and CMV-seronegative. CDR3s include the opening cysteine and the closing phenylalanine or tryptophan. Each record gives: clone size, D gene, J gene, V gene, CDR3 DNA, CDR3 protein. The D gene is left open where the match is weak. Size is omitted from some rows. Given values are once, few, many or a class for expanded clones.

-,TRBD1,TRBJ1-1,TRBV27,TGTGCCAGCAGTTTAACAGGGGCGATGAACACTGAAGCTTTCTTT,CASSLTGAMNTEAFF
-,-,TRBJ1-2,TRBV6-1,TGTGCCAGCATTTGGGGGCGGCGTGGCTACACCTTC,CASIWGRRGYTF
-,-,TRBJ2-1,TRBV1,TGCACCAGCAGCCAAGTCTCCTCGGCGACTAGCTCCTACAATGAGCAGTTCTTC,CTSSQVSSATSSYNEQFF
-,TRBD1,TRBJ1-4,TRBV28,TGTGCCAGCAGACCGGGGACAGGAAGGACTGAAAAACTGTTTTTT,CASRPGTGRTEKLFF
once,-,TRBJ1-3,TRBV5-1,TGCGCCAGCAGCCGGGAACAGAGCTCTGGAAACACCATATATTTT,CASSREQSSGNTIYF
-,TRBD1,TRBJ2-7,TRBV7-9,TGTGCCAGCAGCCTCACAGGGGGGGAGCAGTACTTC,CASSLTGGEQYF
-,-,TRBJ1-1,TRBV19,TGTGCCAGTATTCTGACAGGGAACACTGAAGCTTTCTTT,CASILTGNTEAFF
-,TRBD2,TRBJ2-7,TRBV10-3,TGTGCCATCAGTCCTACCGTACTAGCGGGACGCGGGGAGCAGTACTTC,CAISPTVLAGRGEQYF
once,TRBD2,TRBJ2-1,TRBV18,TGTGCCAGCTCATTACTGACTAGCGGGAATTACAATGAGCAGTTCTTC,CASSLLTSGNYNEQFF
-,TRBD2,TRBJ2-1,TRBV5-6,TGTGCCAGCAGCCTCACCTCTAGCGGGAGTTCGAATGAGCAGTTCTTC,CASSLTSSGSSNEQFF
-,-,TRBJ1-5,TRBV12-1,TGTGCCAGCAGCTTTGGGTTAGATTATCAGCCCCAGCATTTT,CASSFGLDYQPQHF